The sequence of this T cell receptor (beta chain) was determined in a study of beta chain features in type 1 diabetes. General study points: The study found moderately but significantly shorter TCRB CDR3s in all four CD4+ subsets of Type 1 diabetes patients. Compared with healthy donors, patients appeared to share more similar naive, central memory and regulatory TCRB repertoires.

The V gene's germline CDR1 is SGHTA and CDR2 FQGNSA. V was pared by 7 bases and J by 5 bases, with 12 bases of the junction left unmatched. This CDR3 is built from 15 residues. Of the isolated RNA, all was reverse transcribed, and so the sequenced material was expressed TCRB transcripts. TCRdb's table, derived via immunoSEQ multiplex PCR, lists solely in-frame clones and lacks some. The table records about 41,000 clones, approximately 60% of them present only once. Worth noting for this clone: Its antigen remains unknown.

This clonotype was sampled from a man aged 25 to 45 with type 1 diabetes. Some clones in this sample may be carry-over from other donors' samples. Sequencing was done on a sample of Tregs from blood. The chain couples TRBV7-2 to TRBJ1-2; 8 nucleotides align to TRBD1. CDR3 sequence (DNA): TGTGCCAGCACCTCCCAGCCAGGGGGCATATATGGCTACACCTTC. This translates into CASTSQPGGIYGYTF.